One sample yielded the 3 T cell receptor beta chains listed below, sequenced in a study of shared clonotypes between healthy human individuals (dated by TCRdb to about 2020). Library construction relied on the immunoSEQ multiplex PCR assay. TCRdb provides this immuneACCESS table in a form limited to in-frame rearrangements. Some clones are lacking; in checked studies, under half of them reflect an unresolved V gene, and why the rest are absent is not known. This sample comprises more than 2 million clones, just over 90% of them detected only once. The leading ten clones occupy 1.5% to 2% of the sample. CD8 naive samples were obtained by positive selection for CCR7 among CD45RO-negative cells, yielding a CD45RA+CCR7+ population from which TemRA cells were excluded. Specimen: naive CD8+ T cells from PBMCs. The cell subset or site tag for this specimen amounts to: CD45RA+CCR7+. These receptor sequences come from a man aged 18 to 30 in good health. Some clones in this sample may be carry-over from other donors' samples.

Worth noting for this clone: The same CDR3 arises from other DNA sequences in this sample as well. This chain connects TRBV27 to TRBJ2-3; D unclear. CDR3 length: 13 amino acids. The ends were cut back, 4 bases at V and 0 bases at J, with 5 bases in the middle. CDR1 and CDR2 from the germline V gene are MNHEY and SMNVEV (reference sequence). The CDR3 loop reads CASSSTSTDTQYF. CDR3 in DNA: TGTGCCAGCAGTTCTACTAGCACAGATACGCAGTATTTT.

The chain carries TRBV4-3 and TRBJ1-4, with unresolved D. The V gene lost 0 bases and the J gene lost 4 bases, with 12 bases spanning the gap. The CDR3 has 16 amino acids. The germline CDR1 and CDR2 sequences are LGHNA and YSLEER. The CDR3 DNA sequence: TGCGCCAGCAGCCAAGAAATGCTCTTCAATAATGAAAAACTGTTTTTT. It translates to CASSQEMLFNNEKLFF.

This CDR3 is CASSESRQGAPEAFF. For the CDR3, the DNA is TGTGCCAGCAGTGAATCGAGACAGGGGGCCCCCGAAGCTTTCTTT. The chain links TRBV6-1 to TRBJ1-1, with 10 nucleotides matching TRBD1. V gave up 2 bases and J gave up 8 bases; unmatched junction bases: 8. Germline V lookup: CDR1 MNHNS, CDR2 SASEGT. This CDR3 is built from 15 residues.